The subject of this entry is one T cell receptor beta chain. The sample originates from a study of glioma-infiltrating T cells after dendritic cell vaccination. Study in general: Patients had newly diagnosed or recurrent glioblastoma and received dendritic cell vaccines.

Germline CDR1 and CDR2: MGHRA and YSYEKL. Deletions cut 3 bases from V and 0 bases from J, with 11 bases between. This CDR3 has 16 residues. Stated time point: after dendritic cell vaccination, including at tumor progression/relapse. Before vaccination, two weeks after the third vaccination, and at progression, PBMC were collected. The data were produced by immunoSEQ multiplex PCR, yet TCRdb's version contains in-frame clones alone and is incomplete. Here the sample spans tens of thousands of clones, around 90% being singletons. The chain is built from TRBV4-1 and TRBJ2-2, with D perhaps TRBD2 (6 bases). The sequence was obtained from a human donor with glioblastoma. This sample comprised blood, obtained after dendritic cell vaccination. The CDR3 DNA reads TGCGCCAGCAGCCAGAATCCGGGAGCGAACACCGGGGAGCTGTTTTTT. Translation: CASSQNPGANTGELFF.